One and the same sample provided the 15 T cell receptor beta chains below, sequenced in a study of blood T cell repertoires in COVID-19. Data came from immunoSEQ multiplex PCR; TCRdb stores just in-frame clones and leaves some out. The top ten clones hold more than 10% of a sample with 200,000 to 250,000 clones, 65% to 85% of them seen once. The specimen sequenced was peripheral blood. These receptors originate from a human donor in a cohort sampled during active COVID-19.

The chain joins TRBV2 to TRBJ2-2; TRBD1 is a possible D gene (5 bases). CDR3 length: 15 amino acids. V was cut by 3 bases and J by 3 bases, with 11 bases left in between. The germline gives CDR1 SNHLY, CDR2 FYNNEI. CDR3 in DNA: TGTGCCAGCAGTGAGGACACTTGGGACACCGGGGAGCTGTTTTTT. Amino acid sequence: CASSEDTWDTGELFF.

CDR3 sequence (DNA): TGTGCCAGCAGCCCGACAGGGGATGGCTACACCTTC. This encodes CASSPTGDGYTF. V and J are TRBV6-6 and TRBJ1-2; TRBD1 matches 8 bases. Unmatched junction bases numbered 3, after V lost 6 bases and J lost 6 bases. CDR1 is MNHNY and CDR2 is SVGAGI in the germline V gene (reference sequence). There are 12 residues in the CDR3.

This clone was recorded once. The chain's CDR3 is CASSLAGLSRIQYF. In nucleotides, the CDR3 is TGTGCCAGCAGTTTAGCCGGTCTTAGTCGCATTCAGTACTTC. The gene calls are TRBV27 and TRBJ2-4; D call uncertain. CDR1 is MNHEY and CDR2 is SMNVEV in the germline V gene (reference sequence). V was pared by 2 bases and J by 9 bases, with 14 bases between. The CDR3 runs 14 residues.

This clone showed up just once. This CDR3 is CASSPVRTGGDTEAFF. Here the CDR3 DNA reads TGTGCCAGCAGCCCGGTCCGGACAGGGGGGGACACTGAAGCTTTCTTT. The rearrangement joins TRBV7-9 to TRBJ1-1, with 10 nucleotides matching TRBD1. The CDR3 has 16 amino acids. The germline CDR1 and CDR2 sequences are SEHNR and FQNEAQ (reference sequence). With 5 bases clipped from V and 3 bases from J, the junction kept 9 bases outside the gene matches.

This chain uses TRBV9 with TRBJ2-5; 11 bases line up with TRBD1. The CDR3 totals 15 residues. Germline loops: CDR1 SGDLS, CDR2 YYNGEE. The J segment lost 2 bases and the V segment lost 0 bases, leaving 0 bases of the junction unmatched. CDR3: CASSVGDRGQETQYF. The DNA of the CDR3 is TGTGCCAGCAGCGTAGGGGACAGGGGGCAAGAGACCCAGTACTTC.

The chain combines TRBV10-3 with TRBJ2-5; D is perhaps TRBD2 (5 bases). CDR1 ENHRY and CDR2 SYGVKD come from the germline V gene. The CDR3 loop spans 14 amino acids. The V gene lost 0 bases and the J gene lost 4 bases, with 9 bases spanning the gap. CDR3 DNA sequence: TGTGCCATCAGTGAGTCCAGAGGGCTAGAGACCCAGTACTTC. Translated, it gives CAISESRGLETQYF.

The V and J genes are TRBV6-4 and TRBJ1-1, with D tentatively TRBD1 (6 bases). The germline CDR1 and CDR2 sequences are MRHNA and SNTAGT. Trimming shortened V by 4 bases and J by 1 base, and 10 bases separated the two germline ends. This CDR3 comprises 14 residues. The CDR3 nucleotides are TGTGCCAGCAGTGTAGGACAGCAGAACACTGAAGCTTTCTTT. It is translated as CASSVGQQNTEAFF.

This clone was observed a handful of times. The chain carries TRBV2 and TRBJ1-5; 8 nucleotides agree with TRBD1. The V gene end was trimmed by 6 bases and the J gene end by 7 bases; junction bases not matched to a gene: 11. The germline gives CDR1 SNHLY, CDR2 FYNNEI. The CDR3 consists of 15 residues. CDR3 loop: CASSRDRTQAQPQHF. DNA for the CDR3: TGTGCCAGCAGCCGGGACAGGACACAGGCCCAGCCCCAGCATTTT.

V and J are TRBV18 and TRBJ2-7, with a possible D match to TRBD2 (6 bases). Germline CDR1 reads KGHSH; CDR2 reads LQKENI. CDR3 length equals 18 residues. V was cut by 1 base and J by 3 bases, with 22 bases left in between. The CDR3 region has the DNA TGTGCCAGCTCACCACTGCCCCCGGGAGATCAAGGGGTCTACGAGCAGTACTTC. Amino acids: CASSPLPPGDQGVYEQYF.

This rearrangement joins TRBV11-1 to TRBJ1-1; D is uncertain. Germline CDR1 reads SGHAT; CDR2 reads FQDESV (reference sequence). Between the trimmed V and J ends, which lost 4 bases and 9 bases, there was a span of 9 bases. CDR3 length: 11 amino acids. The chain's CDR3 is CASSSPAKAFF. The DNA for the CDR3 is TGTGCCAGCAGCTCCCCAGCGAAAGCTTTCTTT.

The V gene is TRBV27, the J gene TRBJ1-1; 8 bases align to TRBD1. The CDR3 sequence is 15 residues long. In germline, CDR1 is MNHEY, CDR2 SMNVEV (reference sequence). After removal of 6 bases from V and 5 bases from J, the junction contained 11 bases not matched to a gene. Written as DNA, the CDR3 is TGTGCCAGCAGAAACAGGGGGGCTATTAGTACTGAAGCTTTCTTT. As protein: CASRNRGAISTEAFF.

This clone is a singleton in its sample. This sequence joins TRBV5-1 and TRBJ1-1; D is ambiguous. V was cut by 4 bases and J by 8 bases, with 15 bases left in between. From germline, CDR1 is SGHRS and CDR2 YFSETQ. The CDR3 has 13 amino acids. The chain's CDR3 is CASSNYPEGEAFF. The CDR3 coding sequence is TGCGCCAGCAGCAACTATCCCGAGGGCGAAGCTTTCTTT.

The chain combines TRBV19 with TRBJ2-7, with TRBD1 matching 9 bases. The germline CDR1 and CDR2 sequences are LNHDA and SQIVND (reference sequence). Trimming at V came to 1 base and at J to 8 bases, leaving 6 bases not matched to a gene. This CDR3 is 14 amino acids long. The DNA for the CDR3 is TGTGCCAGTAGTATAGGAGAGGGACAGGGAAAGCAGTACTTC. As protein: CASSIGEGQGKQYF.

J is TRBJ1-1 and V is TRBV19; TRBD1 matches at 7 bases. CDR3 length: 17 residues. Looked up from germline, CDR1 is LNHDA and CDR2 is SQIVND (reference sequence). The J segment lost 1 base and the V segment lost 6 bases, leaving 14 bases of the junction unmatched. CDR3 sequence: CASSRRTGTDENTEAFF. As DNA, the CDR3 is TGTGCCAGTAGCAGAAGAACCGGGACAGATGAGAACACTGAAGCTTTCTTT. The variable domain in full, with the rest retrieved from reference TRBV19 and TRBJ1-1, is DGGITQSPKYLFRKEGQNVTLSCEQNLNHDAMYWYRQDPGQGLRLIYYSQIVNDFQKGDIAEGYSVSREKKESFPLTVTSAQKNPTAFYLCASSRRTGTDENTEAFFGQGTRLTVV.

The chain is built from TRBV4-2 and TRBJ1-1; 10 bases map to TRBD1. The CDR3 extends over 16 amino acids. V lost 0 bases to trimming and J lost 4 bases; unmatched junction nucleotides: 5. CDR1 and CDR2 (germline): LGHNA, YNFKEQ. The CDR3 DNA follows: TGTGCCAGCAGCCAAGAAGTAGGACAGGGGGGCACTGAAGCTTTCTTT. Amino acid sequence: CASSQEVGQGGTEAFF.